This is a list of T cell receptor beta chains from one sample in a study of blood T cells in healthy people across ages. TCRdb fed the 5' RACE reads into MiXCR, producing one record per CDR3 protein. The table lists about 780,000 distinct CDR3 sequences, about 46% of them singletons, with 15% to 20% in the top ten. The specimen sequenced was blood. Receptors were obtained from an elderly man in good health. Both conserved end residues are part of each CDR3. A D gene is named only where the DNA matches it firmly. Only some rows state a clone size, as once, few, many or a class for expanded clones.

clone_size,d_call,j_call,v_call,cdr3_aa,cdr3_nt
few,TRBD2,TRBJ2-5,TRBV20-1,CSARPGLAGQETQYF,TGCAGTGCTAGACCCGGACTAGCGGGCCAAGAGACCCAGTACTTC
.,.,TRBJ1-5,TRBV4-1,CASSQIDSSNQPQHF,TGCGCCAGCAGCCAAATCGACAGTAGCAACCAGCCCCAGCATTTT
.,TRBD2,TRBJ2-7,TRBV5-1,CASSLVTSGLYEQYF,TGCGCCAGCAGCTTGGTAACTAGCGGGCTCTACGAGCAGTACTTC
.,.,TRBJ2-5,TRBV15,CATSRSDAEQETQYF,TGTGCCACCAGCAGGTCGGACGCGGAACAAGAGACCCAGTACTTC
.,TRBD2,TRBJ2-2,TRBV29-1,CSVQVQREGLVGLGLGELFF,TGCAGCGTTCAGGTCCAGCGGGAGGGCCTGGTAGGCCTGGGCCTCGGGGAGCTGTTTTTT
.,TRBD1,TRBJ2-1,TRBV11-2,CASSYGPGQGKVNEQFF,TGTGCCAGCAGCTACGGACCGGGACAGGGGAAGGTAAATGAGCAGTTCTTC
.,.,TRBJ2-7,TRBV6-2/TRBV6-3,CASSYLDEQYF,TGTGCCAGCAGTTACCTGGACGAGCAGTACTTC
.,.,TRBJ2-7,TRBV30,CAWAIASTYNEQYF,TGTGCCTGGGCTATAGCGTCTACCTACAATGAGCAGTACTTC
.,.,TRBJ2-2,TRBV12-3/TRBV12-4,CASSPIRAGELFF,TGTGCCAGCAGTCCCATTAGGGCCGGGGAGCTGTTTTTT
many,.,TRBJ1-5,TRBV7-3,CASSPEGGQPQHF,TGTGCCAGCAGCCCAGAGGGGGGACAGCCCCAGCATTTT
once,.,TRBJ1-2,TRBV20-1,CSARDPRTPGLLTF,TGCAGTGCTAGAGATCCGAGGACACCAGGCCTACTCACCTTC
.,.,TRBJ2-5,TRBV20-1,CSARDPSGGAGNEQYF,TGCAGTGCTAGAGATCCTAGTGGGGGGGCGGGTAATGAGCAGTACTTC
.,.,TRBJ2-1,TRBV2,CASSAVKGNLYNEQFF,TGTGCCAGCAGTGCGGTTAAGGGGAACCTCTACAATGAGCAGTTCTTC
.,.,TRBJ1-5,TRBV27,CASSVYSHQPQHF,TGTGCCAGCAGTGTATACAGTCATCAGCCCCAGCATTTT
.,TRBD1,TRBJ1-2,TRBV12-3/TRBV12-4,CASSGDRDHYGYTF,TGTGCCAGCAGCGGGGACAGGGATCACTATGGCTACACCTTC
.,.,TRBJ1-6,TRBV29-1,CSEKGTENSPLHF,TGCAGCGAGAAGGGTACAGAAAATTCACCCCTCCACTTT
once,TRBD2,TRBJ2-5,TRBV7-2,CASSLRPAGAGETQYF,TGTGCCAGCAGCTTAAGGCCAGCGGGGGCTGGGGAGACCCAGTACTTC
.,TRBD2,TRBJ2-5,TRBV20-1,CSARVPGRAETQYF,TGCAGTGCTAGAGTACCCGGGAGGGCGGAGACCCAGTACTTC
.,.,TRBJ1-1,TRBV12-3/TRBV12-4,CASMRQTYTEAFF,TGTGCCAGTATGAGACAGACCTACACTGAAGCTTTCTTT
.,TRBD2,TRBJ2-2,TRBV20-1,CSAPGLEAGELFF,TGCAGTGCTCCGGGACTAGAAGCCGGGGAGCTGTTTTTT
few,.,TRBJ2-5,TRBV7-9,CASSSVGTPEQETQYF,TGTGCCAGCAGCTCTGTCGGGACGCCGGAACAAGAGACCCAGTACTTC
once,TRBD2,TRBJ2-5,TRBV20-1,CSASDQRGYAEQYF,TGCAGTGCCTCCGATCAGCGGGGGTATGCTGAGCAGTACTTC
many,.,TRBJ1-6,TRBV7-2,CASSLWGGTNSPLHF,TGTGCCAGCAGCTTATGGGGGGGAACCAATTCACCCCTCCACTTT
.,.,TRBJ2-6,TRBV28,CASSFRVGANVLTF,TGTGCCAGCAGTTTTAGGGTTGGGGCCAACGTCCTGACTTTC
few,.,TRBJ1-1,TRBV6-1,CASSEQGSLIEAFF,TGTGCCAGCAGTGAACAGGGGTCCCTTATTGAAGCTTTCTTT
.,.,TRBJ1-1,TRBV29-1,CSVVRPDEGTEAFF,TGCAGCGTTGTTCGGCCTGATGAGGGGACTGAAGCTTTCTTT
.,TRBD2,TRBJ2-3,TRBV20-1,CSASMTSGGVDTQYF,TGCAGTGCTAGTATGACTAGCGGGGGGGTGGATACGCAGTATTTT
.,TRBD2,TRBJ2-1,TRBV6-5,CASSYSGRSNEQFF,TGTGCCAGCAGTTATAGCGGGAGGAGTAATGAGCAGTTCTTC
few,TRBD1,TRBJ2-1,TRBV24-1,CATSDLGTGNNEQFF,TGTGCCACCAGTGACCTCGGGACAGGGAACAATGAGCAGTTCTTC
.,.,TRBJ2-5,TRBV10-3,CAIGTEKKETQYF,TGTGCCATCGGAACAGAGAAGAAAGAGACCCAGTACTTC
many,.,TRBJ2-7,TRBV6-1,CASSESWYEQYF,TGTGCCAGCAGTGAAAGTTGGTACGAGCAGTACTTC
many,TRBD2,TRBJ2-7,TRBV5-1,CASSLQTSGYEQYF,TGCGCCAGCAGCTTGCAGACTAGCGGCTACGAGCAGTACTTC
.,.,TRBJ2-1,TRBV20-1,CSASNPVAGNEQFF,TGCAGTGCTAGTAACCCAGTAGCAGGCAATGAGCAGTTCTTC
once,.,TRBJ2-6,TRBV25-1,CASSARNSGANVLTF,TGTGCCAGCAGTGCCCGGAACTCTGGGGCCAACGTCCTGACTTTC
.,TRBD1,TRBJ2-5,TRBV5-1,CASSFAGTGQETQYF,TGCGCCAGCAGCTTTGCCGGGACAGGACAAGAGACCCAGTACTTC
.,.,TRBJ2-1,TRBV20-1,CSARAPASYNEQFF,TGCAGTGCTAGAGCCCCGGCCTCCTACAATGAGCAGTTCTTC
.,TRBD1,TRBJ2-5,TRBV9,CASSPARGLFPQETQYF,TGTGCCAGCAGCCCCGCCAGGGGGCTTTTCCCCCAAGAGACCCAGTACTTC
.,.,TRBJ2-7,TRBV3-1,CASSLMGGDNEQYF,TGTGCCAGCAGCCTTATGGGGGGTGACAATGAGCAGTACTTC
few,TRBD1,TRBJ2-1,TRBV27,CASSYGTGASYNEQFF,TGTGCCAGCAGTTATGGGACAGGGGCAAGCTACAATGAGCAGTTCTTC
few,TRBD1,TRBJ2-1,TRBV7-2,CASSSTQGVGEQFF,TGTGCCAGCAGCTCCACCCAGGGGGTGGGTGAGCAGTTCTTC
few,TRBD1,TRBJ1-2,TRBV6-6,CASSPPGTGTDGYTF,TGTGCCAGCAGTCCGCCGGGGACAGGGACCGATGGCTACACCTTC
few,TRBD1,TRBJ1-1,TRBV18,CASSQGQGAEAFF,TGTGCCAGCTCACAAGGACAGGGAGCTGAAGCTTTCTTT
many,TRBD2,TRBJ2-5,TRBV10-2,CASGNIAGGETQYF,TGCGCCAGCGGAAATATAGCGGGAGGAGAGACCCAGTACTTC
.,TRBD1,TRBJ2-3,TRBV6-2/TRBV6-3,CASSYLSGTGEDTQYF,TGTGCCAGCAGTTACCTAAGCGGGACAGGGGAAGATACGCAGTATTTT
.,TRBD1,TRBJ2-7,TRBV11-2,CASSPGQGSREQYF,TGTGCCAGCAGCCCGGGACAGGGGAGTCGCGAGCAGTACTTC
.,TRBD2,TRBJ2-3,TRBV10-3,CATMRLAGTTDTQYF,TGTGCCACGATGAGGCTAGCGGGAACCACAGATACGCAGTATTTT
few,.,TRBJ1-5,TRBV7-2,CASSTQGHQPQHF,TGTGCCAGCAGCACACAGGGTCATCAGCCCCAGCATTTT
.,.,TRBJ2-5,TRBV21-1,CASRHRWGGSQETQYF,TGTGCCAGCAGACACCGGTGGGGGGGCAGCCAAGAGACCCAGTACTTC
.,TRBD1,TRBJ2-7,TRBV6-5,CASTHDRGYEQYF,TGTGCCAGCACACATGACAGGGGCTACGAGCAGTACTTC
.,TRBD2,TRBJ2-1,TRBV28,CASSPYLAGGEQFF,TGTGCCAGCAGCCCTTACCTAGCGGGGGGTGAGCAGTTCTTC
.,.,TRBJ2-3,TRBV29-1,CSVIRGGDTQYF,TGCAGCGTGATAAGGGGTGGAGATACGCAGTATTTT
.,.,TRBJ2-2,TRBV5-1,CASSFEDTNTGELFF,TGCGCCAGCAGCTTCGAAGATACGAACACCGGGGAGCTGTTTTTT
.,.,TRBJ2-5,TRBV15,CATSSMAGETQYF,TGTGCCACCAGCAGTATGGCGGGGGAGACCCAGTACTTC
.,TRBD1,TRBJ2-7,TRBV7-2,CASSRDSSFYEQYF,TGTGCCAGCAGTCGGGACAGTTCTTTCTACGAGCAGTACTTC
.,.,TRBJ2-5,TRBV29-1,CSVGSPGETQYF,TGCAGCGTTGGGTCTCCTGGGGAGACCCAGTACTTC
.,.,TRBJ2-1,TRBV25-1,CASSETGLIGEQFF,TGTGCCAGCAGTGAAACCGGCTTGATTGGTGAGCAGTTCTTC
few,.,TRBJ1-2,TRBV5-1,CASSLVAGRGYTF,TGCGCCAGCAGCTTGGTTGCAGGTCGTGGCTACACCTTC
few,TRBD2,TRBJ2-4,TRBV2,CASSTSSGLAKNIQYF,TGTGCCAGCTCCACTTCTAGCGGCCTAGCCAAAAACATTCAGTACTTC